The 3 T cell receptor beta chains reported below all come from one sample, sequenced in a study of blood T cell repertoires in COVID-19. Clones were sequenced by immunoSEQ multiplex PCR, and TCRdb holds only the in-frame ones, with some missing. The sample yields 210,000 or so clones, 80% to 90% seen once. Sequences were obtained from peripheral blood. The receptor source for this set is a man aged 45-60 years with active or convalescent COVID-19.

The chain links TRBV29-1 to TRBJ2-1, with TRBD2 matching 9 bases. Trimming at V came to 4 bases and at J to 15 bases, leaving 13 bases not matched to a gene. From germline, CDR1 is SQVTM and CDR2 ANQGSEA. The CDR3 extends over 13 amino acids. CDR3 loop: CSVVVGLASQRFF. The DNA for the CDR3 is TGCAGCGTTGTGGTGGGACTAGCCTCCCAGCGGTTCTTC.

V and J are TRBV5-4 and TRBJ1-1, with TRBD1 as a possible D gene (5 bases). The CDR3 spans 16 residues. Germline CDR1 SGHNT, CDR2 YYREEE (reference sequence). The V gene lost 0 bases and the J gene lost 5 bases, with 17 bases spanning the gap. This CDR3 is CASSLGGGSRLTEAFF. The CDR3 coding sequence is TGTGCCAGCAGCTTGGGCGGGGGGTCTAGATTAACTGAAGCTTTCTTT.

This chain uses TRBV2 with TRBJ2-1; 10 bases match TRBD1. Per germline, CDR1 SNHLY and CDR2 FYNNEI. The CDR3 contains 13 residues. V gave up 5 bases and J gave up 8 bases; unmatched junction bases: 3. The chain's CDR3 is CASSTTGGDEQFF. The CDR3 DNA is TGTGCCAGCAGTACGACAGGGGGCGATGAGCAGTTCTTC.